Below, 19 T cell receptor beta chains from the same sample are listed, as sequenced in a study of blood T cells in healthy people across ages. A second PCR, run for roughly 6 to 11 cycles, used a sample-barcoded 5' primer plus a J-beta primer mix. Each CDR3 protein is one row after TCRdb ran MiXCR on the 5' RACE reads. This table holds 1.8 million or so distinct CDR3 sequences, approximately 39% found once. The sample consisted of blood. All receptors derive from a human donor in good health.

At least ten counts were recorded for this clonotype. The rearrangement uses TRBV6-1 and TRBJ2-6; weak D call: TRBD1 (6 bases). The CDR3 consists of 15 residues. Trimming took 1 base from V and 2 from J, leaving 6 bases between them. Per the germline V gene, CDR1 is MNHNS and CDR2 is SASEGT. CDR3 residues: CASSEGTAGANVLTF. The CDR3 region has the DNA TGTGCCAGCAGTGAAGGGACAGCTGGGGCCAACGTCCTGACTTTC.

This clonotype was observed a handful of times. The V and J genes are TRBV4-1 and TRBJ2-1, with 11 bases matching TRBD2. The CDR3 is made up of 18 amino acids. Per germline, CDR1 MGHRA and CDR2 YSYEKL. V was clipped by 2 bases and J by 0 bases; unmatched bases: 6. CDR3 sequence: CASSQLAGGLRSYNEQFF. The CDR3 DNA reads as TGCGCCAGCAGCCAACTAGCGGGGGGCCTTCGCTCCTACAATGAGCAGTTCTTC.

This clonotype turned up a few times. The rearrangement joins TRBV7-8 to TRBJ1-2, with TRBD1 matching 7 bases. From germline, CDR1 is SGHVS and CDR2 FQNEAQ. The CDR3 extends over 16 amino acids. V gave up 1 base and J gave up 4 bases; unmatched junction bases: 9. DNA for the CDR3: TGTGCCAGCAGCTTAGGACAGGGTCGACCCCTCTATGGCTACACCTTC. Amino acids: CASSLGQGRPLYGYTF.

V gene TRBV29-1 combines with J gene TRBJ2-3; no firm D call. The ends were cut back, 4 bases at V and 7 bases at J, with 6 bases in the middle. Germline V CDR1 and CDR2: SQVTM, ANQGSEA. The CDR3 is made up of 10 amino acids. The chain's CDR3 is CSVGTNTQYF. The CDR3 DNA follows: TGCAGCGTTGGTACGAATACGCAGTATTTT.

There are a few counts of this clonotype. This chain uses TRBV20-1 with TRBJ2-5; no clear D. This CDR3 has 11 residues. V dropped 6 bases and J dropped 4 bases, with 9 bases sitting between them. Per germline, CDR1 DFQATT and CDR2 SNEGSKA (reference sequence). The CDR3 loop is CSASTLETQYF. The CDR3, as DNA: TGCAGTGCCTCTACTTTAGAGACCCAGTACTTC.

This clonotype was counted ten times or more. The chain carries TRBV5-5 and TRBJ2-7; D may be TRBD1 (5 bases). The CDR3 consists of 15 residues. Germline V lookup: CDR1 SGHKS, CDR2 YYEKEE (reference sequence). Trimming took off 4 bases at V and 1 base at J, with 15 bases between the two ends. CDR3 nucleotides: TGTGCCAGCAGCATATCTTGGACAACTTCCTACGAGCAGTACTTC. As protein: CASSISWTTSYEQYF.

This clonotype came up many times. The chain combines TRBV29-1 with TRBJ2-3; D gene unclear. CDR3 length: 8 residues. Germline V gene lookup returns CDR1 SQVTM and CDR2 ANQGSEA. As DNA, the CDR3 is TGCAGGGCAGATACGCAGTATTTT. Its protein product is CRADTQYF.

The sample holds one count of this clonotype. The chain uses TRBV29-1 and TRBJ2-4; 9 positions agree with TRBD1. V trimming: 6 bases; J trimming: 13 bases; junction bases outside the gene matches: 7. The CDR3 contains 11 residues. From germline, CDR1 is SQVTM and CDR2 ANQGSEA. Here the CDR3 reads CSVGDRAEQYF. The CDR3 nucleotides are TGCAGCGTCGGGGACAGGGCAGAGCAGTACTTC.

The rearrangement links TRBV5-1 to TRBJ1-2; the match to TRBD1 covers 8 bases. Germline V lookup: CDR1 SGHRS, CDR2 YFSETQ. The CDR3 has 18 amino acids. V trimming: 4 bases; J trimming: 6 bases; junction bases outside the gene matches: 20. CDR3: CASSPTGVSGLGSHGYTF. The CDR3 DNA follows: TGCGCCAGCAGCCCGACAGGGGTTTCGGGGCTCGGATCCCATGGCTACACCTTC.

The chain combines TRBV20-1 with TRBJ1-1, with D unresolved. Germline CDR1 reads DFQATT; CDR2 reads SNEGSKA (reference sequence). Trimming stripped 5 bases from V and 8 bases from J, with 15 bases between. The CDR3 loop spans 12 amino acids. The CDR3 region is CSAYLPVPEAFF. The CDR3, as DNA: TGCAGTGCTTACCTCCCGGTTCCGGAAGCTTTCTTT.

The chain joins TRBV6-6 to TRBJ2-7; possibly TRBD2 for D (6 bases). The CDR3 totals 14 residues. The germline V gene encodes CDR1 MNHNY and CDR2 SVGAGI (reference sequence). Trimming took 3 bases from V and 0 from J, leaving 9 bases between them. This CDR3 reads CASSYGDFSYEQYF. CDR3 bases: TGTGCCAGCAGTTATGGGGACTTCTCCTACGAGCAGTACTTC.

At least ten counts were recorded for this clonotype. The CDR3: CSATPLAGDYNEQFF. CDR3 DNA: TGCAGTGCGACCCCTCTAGCGGGAGACTACAATGAGCAGTTCTTC. The gene calls are TRBV20-1 and TRBJ2-1, with 10 bases matching TRBD2. The junction had 8 bases not matched to a gene; V was cut back by 6 bases and J by 3 bases. Germline CDR1 and CDR2: DFQATT and SNEGSKA (reference sequence). The CDR3 has 15 amino acids.

This chain uses TRBV29-1 with TRBJ1-1, with 11 positions matching TRBD1. The CDR3 runs 14 residues. CDR1 and CDR2 from the germline V gene are SQVTM and ANQGSEA. The V segment lost 7 bases and the J segment 6 bases; nucleotides outside the gene matches: 10. The CDR3 nucleotides are TGCAGCGCCGGACAGGGGGCGGACATGGCTGAAGCTTTCTTT. This translates into CSAGQGADMAEAFF.

The chain couples TRBV28 to TRBJ2-3; possibly TRBD2 for D (6 bases). With 7 bases removed from V and 11 bases from J, the gap between germline ends came to 16 bases. Germline lookup yields CDR1 MDHEN and CDR2 SYDVKM. The CDR3 runs 12 residues. CDR3 amino acids: CASTFMGGWQYF. CDR3 bases: TGTGCCAGCACTTTTATGGGGGGTTGGCAGTATTTT.

This clonotype was seen more than once but under ten times. V and J are TRBV20-1 and TRBJ1-2; D gene ambiguous. The V gene's germline CDR1 is DFQATT and CDR2 SNEGSKA (reference sequence). Trimming removed 6 bases from V and 5 bases from J, with 13 bases in between. CDR3 length: 12 residues. CDR3 amino acids: CSAIVEGYGYTF. The CDR3 DNA sequence: TGCAGTGCAATCGTGGAGGGTTATGGCTACACCTTC.

This clonotype appeared many times. This chain joins TRBV7-2 and TRBJ1-2; the D is unclear. The V and J ends lost 6 bases and 4 bases respectively, with 9 bases between them. This CDR3 is 12 amino acids long. Looked up from germline, CDR1 is SGHTA and CDR2 is FQGNSA. CDR3 sequence reads: CASSLRFYGYTF. CDR3 nucleotide sequence: TGTGCCAGCAGTTTGCGGTTCTATGGCTACACCTTC.

The chain links TRBV2 to TRBJ1-5; D gene unclear. The V end lost 0 bases, the J end lost 1 base, and 7 bases lay between the germline ends. Germline V gene data show CDR1 as SNHLY and CDR2 as FYNNEI. The CDR3 length is 15 residues. CDR3 nucleotides: TGTGCCAGCAGTGAAGCCGGGATGAGCAATCAGCCCCAGCATTTT. Translated, it gives CASSEAGMSNQPQHF.

The chain uses TRBV7-2 and TRBJ2-3; D not certain. V was trimmed by 5 bases and J by 2 bases, leaving 8 bases between them. The CDR3 loop spans 13 amino acids. Germline CDR1 reads SGHTA; CDR2 reads FQGNSA. CDR3 in DNA: TGTGCCAGCAGCAACGGACCCACAGATACGCAGTATTTT. This sequence encodes CASSNGPTDTQYF.

CDR3 in amino acids: CSVGTGVVTEAFF. CDR3 nucleotides: TGCAGCGTCGGGACAGGGGTGGTCACTGAAGCTTTCTTT. The chain couples TRBV29-1 to TRBJ1-1; 10 bases are shared with TRBD1. The length of the CDR3 is 13 residues. The ends lost 6 bases at V and 4 bases at J; junction bases unmatched: 5. Per germline, CDR1 SQVTM and CDR2 ANQGSEA. Full variable domain (outside the CDR3, taken from reference TRBV29-1 and TRBJ1-1): SAVISQKPSRDICQRGTSLTIQCQVDSQVTMMFWYRQQPGQSLTLIATANQGSEATYESGFVIDKFPISRPNLTFSTLTVSNMSPEDSSIYLCSVGTGVVTEAFFGQGTRLTVV.